This is a list of T cell receptor beta chains from one sample in a study of shared clonotypes between healthy human individuals. TCRdb keeps only in-frame clones here, not all; method: immunoSEQ multiplex PCR. The repertoire holds under 750,000 clones, with 55% to 75% as singletons. Sequencing input: memory CD4+ T cells sorted from blood. The receptors were gathered from a woman younger than 45 in good health. Both conserved end residues are part of each CDR3. D genes are given only for firm matches. Size tells how often a clone was seen (once, few, many) or the class of an expanded clone, and some rows leave it out.

>TRBV5-1|-|TRBJ2-5|-
CASSLVEDGTQYF
TGCGCCAGCAGCTTGGTCGAGGATGGGACCCAGTACTTC
>TRBV7-2|-|TRBJ1-3|-
CASRDTRSSGNTIYF
TGTGCCAGCAGGGACACCCGAAGCTCTGGAAACACCATATATTTT
>TRBV4-2|once|TRBJ1-1|-
CASSQGTGADTEAFF
TGTGCCAGCAGCCAAGGTACGGGGGCGGACACTGAAGCTTTCTTT
>TRBV10-3|few|TRBJ2-5|-
CAISERLQETQYF
TGTGCCATCAGTGAGAGGCTCCAAGAGACCCAGTACTTC
>TRBV5-6|-|TRBJ2-5|TRBD2
CASSSQKTSGRGRETQYF
TGTGCCAGCAGCTCTCAAAAGACTAGCGGGAGAGGGAGAGAGACCCAGTACTTC
>TRBV2|-|TRBJ2-7|TRBD2
CASSETSGEQYF
TGTGCCAGCAGTGAGACTAGCGGCGAGCAGTACTTC
>TRBV19|-|TRBJ1-2|TRBD1
CASKLTGTGVYGYTF
TGTGCCAGTAAACTTACCGGGACAGGCGTCTATGGCTACACCTTC
>TRBV25-1|-|TRBJ2-1|-
CASGKTFTLYNEQFF
TGTGCCAGCGGCAAGACTTTCACCCTTTACAATGAGCAGTTCTTC
>TRBV19|few|TRBJ1-2|-
CASSIDVRYGYTF
TGTGCCAGTAGTATCGACGTTCGGTATGGCTACACCTTC
>TRBV2|-|TRBJ1-1|-
CASNRINTEAFF
TGTGCCAGCAACAGGATCAACACTGAAGCTTTCTTT
>TRBV2|-|TRBJ2-1|TRBD2
CASRIASGRNNEQFF
TGTGCCAGCAGGATAGCTAGCGGGAGGAACAATGAGCAGTTCTTC
>TRBV29-1|once|TRBJ1-2|-
CSVESSGGGYTF
TGCAGCGTTGAGTCTTCCGGGGGGGGCTACACCTTC
>TRBV5-1|few|TRBJ1-3|-
CASSLGDRDGNTIYF
TGCGCCAGCAGCTTGGGAGACAGAGACGGAAACACCATATATTTT
>TRBV7-9|-|TRBJ1-3|-
CASSLDLRAGPIYF
TGTGCCAGCAGCTTAGATCTACGTGCGGGGCCCATATATTTT
>TRBV7-9|-|TRBJ1-4|-
CASSHPGLRGEKLFF
TGTGCCAGCAGCCACCCAGGCCTTAGGGGTGAAAAACTGTTTTTT
>TRBV29-1|-|TRBJ2-1|TRBD2
CSATGLAGGAGVNEQFF
TGCAGCGCTACGGGACTAGCGGGAGGGGCTGGGGTGAATGAGCAGTTCTTC
>TRBV27|-|TRBJ1-2|-
CASRTANYGYTF
TGTGCCAGCAGGACAGCTAACTATGGCTACACCTTC
>TRBV7-2|few|TRBJ1-5|TRBD1
CASSHRDRGTPQHF
TGTGCCAGCAGCCACCGGGACAGGGGGACGCCCCAGCATTTT